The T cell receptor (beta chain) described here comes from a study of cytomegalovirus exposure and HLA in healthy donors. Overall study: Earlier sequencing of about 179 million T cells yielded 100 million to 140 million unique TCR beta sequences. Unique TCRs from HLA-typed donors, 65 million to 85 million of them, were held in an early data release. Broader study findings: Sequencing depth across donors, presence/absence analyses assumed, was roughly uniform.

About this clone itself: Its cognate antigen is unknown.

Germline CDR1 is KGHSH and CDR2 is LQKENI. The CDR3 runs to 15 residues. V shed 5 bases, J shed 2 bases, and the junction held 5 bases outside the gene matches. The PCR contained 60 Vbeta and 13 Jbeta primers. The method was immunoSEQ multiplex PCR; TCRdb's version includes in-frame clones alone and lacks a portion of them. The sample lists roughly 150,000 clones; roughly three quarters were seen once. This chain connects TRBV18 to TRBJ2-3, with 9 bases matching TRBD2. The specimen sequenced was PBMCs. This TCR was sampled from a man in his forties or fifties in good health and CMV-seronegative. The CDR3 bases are TGTGCCAGCTCAAGGACTAGCGACAACACAGATACGCAGTATTTT. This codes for CASSRTSDNTDTQYF.